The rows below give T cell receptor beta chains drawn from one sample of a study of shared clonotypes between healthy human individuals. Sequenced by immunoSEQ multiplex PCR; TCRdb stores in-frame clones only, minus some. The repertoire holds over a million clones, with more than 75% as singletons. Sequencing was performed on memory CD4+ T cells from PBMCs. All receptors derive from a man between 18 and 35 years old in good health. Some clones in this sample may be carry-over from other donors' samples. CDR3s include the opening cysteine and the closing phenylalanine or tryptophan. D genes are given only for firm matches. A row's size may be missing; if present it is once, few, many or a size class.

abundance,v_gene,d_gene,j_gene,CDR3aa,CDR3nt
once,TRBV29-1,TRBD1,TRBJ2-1,CSATRDRGYNEQFF,TGCAGCGCGACCCGGGACAGGGGATACAATGAGCAGTTCTTC
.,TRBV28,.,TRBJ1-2,CASSTPGGYGYTF,TGTGCCAGCAGCACGCCGGGAGGCTATGGCTACACCTTC
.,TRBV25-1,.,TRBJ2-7,CASSGGPYEQYF,TGTGCCAGCAGTGGCGGTCCCTACGAGCAGTACTTC
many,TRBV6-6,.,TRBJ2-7,CASSHSYEQYF,TGTGCCAGCAGTCACTCCTACGAGCAGTACTTC
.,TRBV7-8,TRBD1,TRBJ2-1,CASSPAGTGGSYNEQFF,TGTGCCAGCAGCCCGGCCGGGACAGGGGGTTCCTACAATGAGCAGTTCTTC
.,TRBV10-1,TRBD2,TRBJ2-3,CASSEPSGTGTDTQYF,TGCGCCAGCAGTGAGCCAAGCGGGACTGGCACAGATACGCAGTATTTT
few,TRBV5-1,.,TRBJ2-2,CASSLGLVPGELFF,TGCGCCAGCAGCTTGGGTCTAGTCCCCGGGGAGCTGTTTTTT
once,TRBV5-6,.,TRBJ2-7,CASSLRPEDYEQYF,TGTGCCAGCAGCTTGAGACCGGAGGACTACGAGCAGTACTTC
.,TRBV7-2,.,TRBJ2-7,CASSSGTLDTYEQYF,TGTGCCAGCAGCTCCGGGACACTCGATACCTACGAGCAGTACTTC
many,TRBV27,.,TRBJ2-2,CASSRAGATGELFF,TGTGCCAGCAGCCGGGCAGGGGCCACCGGGGAGCTGTTTTTT
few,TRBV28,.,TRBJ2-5,CASSFRPRGPAWTQYF,TGTGCCAGCAGTTTCCGACCCCGGGGGCCGGCCTGGACCCAGTACTTC
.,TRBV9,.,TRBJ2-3,CASSVAAADTQYF,TGTGCCAGCAGCGTAGCGGCGGCAGATACGCAGTATTTT
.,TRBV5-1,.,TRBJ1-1,CASSLIPSTGNTEAFF,TGCGCCAGCAGCTTGATCCCCTCTACAGGGAACACTGAAGCTTTCTTT
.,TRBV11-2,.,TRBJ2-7,CASSLREYEQYF,TGTGCCAGCAGCTTAAGGGAATACGAGCAGTACTTC
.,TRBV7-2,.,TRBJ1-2,CASSPQVGYTF,TGTGCCAGCAGCCCTCAGGTGGGCTACACCTTC
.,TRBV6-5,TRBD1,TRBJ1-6,CASSAQGAETPLHF,TGTGCCAGCAGTGCACAGGGGGCAGAGACACCCCTCCACTTT
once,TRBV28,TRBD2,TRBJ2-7,CASSLPAGAYEQYF,TGTGCCAGCAGTTTGCCAGCGGGGGCCTACGAGCAGTACTTC
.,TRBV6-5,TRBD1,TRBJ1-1,CASAPGGLNTEAFF,TGTGCCAGCGCTCCAGGGGGTCTGAACACTGAAGCTTTCTTT
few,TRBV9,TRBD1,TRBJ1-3,CASSPQGYGNTIYF,TGTGCCAGCAGCCCACAGGGGTATGGAAACACCATATATTTT
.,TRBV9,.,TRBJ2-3,CASSPWGSGGTDTQYF,TGTGCCAGCAGCCCCTGGGGAAGCGGCGGCACAGATACGCAGTATTTT
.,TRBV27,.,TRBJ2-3,CASSFYRAAGTQYF,TGTGCCAGCAGTTTTTACCGGGCAGCTGGTACGCAGTATTTT
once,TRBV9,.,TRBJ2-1,CASSVRWASLYEQFF,TGTGCCAGCAGCGTACGGTGGGCTAGCCTGTATGAGCAGTTCTTC
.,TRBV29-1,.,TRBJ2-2,CSTRGALNTGELFF,TGCAGCACCCGGGGGGCCCTGAACACCGGGGAGCTGTTTTTT
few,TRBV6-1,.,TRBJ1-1,CASTKGGANTEAFF,TGTGCCAGTACGAAGGGAGGCGCGAACACTGAAGCTTTCTTT
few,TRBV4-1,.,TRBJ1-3,CASSTSPTGNTIYF,TGCGCCAGCAGCACTTCCCCCACTGGAAACACCATATATTTT
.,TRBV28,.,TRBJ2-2,CASTGGRTGELFF,TGTGCCAGTACAGGAGGGCGTACCGGGGAGCTGTTTTTT
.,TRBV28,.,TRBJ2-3,CASSFGDLGTQYF,TGTGCCAGCAGTTTCGGGGACTTAGGTACGCAGTATTTT
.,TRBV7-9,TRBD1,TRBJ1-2,CASSPQGTGGYGYTF,TGTGCCAGCAGCCCTCAGGGGACAGGTGGCTATGGCTACACCTTC
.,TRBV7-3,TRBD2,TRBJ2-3,CASSLSGGRALDTQYF,TGTGCCAGCAGCTTATCCGGCGGGAGGGCCTTGGATACGCAGTATTTT